This T cell receptor (beta chain) was sequenced in a study of shared clonotypes between healthy human individuals. Only in-frame clones appear in the TCRdb table, and some are missing; sequencing was by immunoSEQ multiplex PCR. The sample consists of under 1,100,000 clones, about 75% of them appearing once. This receptor was taken from a man between 18 and 35 years old in good health. The sample comprised memory CD4+ T cells sorted from blood. Subset reported: CD45RA-negative fraction.

For the CDR3, the DNA is TGTGCCAGCAGCTTGGGGGCGTTGAACACTGAAGCTTTCTTT. Translation: CASSLGALNTEAFF. The genes are TRBV5-4 and TRBJ1-1; D gene unclear. Germline CDR1 reads SGHNT; CDR2 reads YYREEE (reference sequence). The CDR3 is made up of 14 amino acids. V shed 0 bases and J shed 0 bases, with 6 bases lying between them.